This note documents a single T cell receptor beta chain sequence. The CDR3 is 15 residues long. Germline V lookup: CDR1 SGHVS, CDR2 FQNEAQ. J was trimmed by 3 bases and V by 5 bases; bases with no gene match: 5. This sample is drawn from a study of blood T cell repertoires in COVID-19. Across the study: Sites in the United States, Italy and Spain provided acute and convalescent COVID-19 samples.

Using immunoSEQ multiplex PCR, the repertoire was profiled, and TCRdb retains in-frame clones only, with some absent. The sample includes a few hundred thousand clones, 75% to 90% seen only once; the top ten take around 0.8%. The V gene is TRBV7-8, the J gene TRBJ2-2; 8 bases map to TRBD2. The source is a man aged 30 to 45 with acute or convalescent COVID-19. Sequenced material: peripheral blood. For the CDR3, the DNA is TGTGCCAGCAGCGGTAGCGGGGCGGACACCGGGGAGCTGTTTTTT. Its translation: CASSGSGADTGELFF.